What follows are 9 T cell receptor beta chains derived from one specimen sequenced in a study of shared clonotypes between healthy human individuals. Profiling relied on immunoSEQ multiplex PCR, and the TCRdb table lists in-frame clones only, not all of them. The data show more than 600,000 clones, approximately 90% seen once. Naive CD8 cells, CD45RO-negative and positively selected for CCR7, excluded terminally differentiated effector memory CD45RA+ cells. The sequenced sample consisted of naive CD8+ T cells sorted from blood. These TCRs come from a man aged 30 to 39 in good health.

The CDR3 nucleotides are TGTGCCAGCGAGGATAGCGCGAGCTCCTACGAGCAGTACTTC. This encodes CASEDSASSYEQYF. The gene calls are TRBV2 and TRBJ2-7, with D perhaps TRBD2 (5 bases). The length of the CDR3 is 14 residues. Trimming removed 8 bases at V and 0 bases at J, with 14 bases between. Per the germline V gene, CDR1 is SNHLY and CDR2 is FYNNEI. Looking up the rest from reference TRBV2 and TRBJ2-7 gives the full variable domain: EPEVTQTPSHQVTQMGQEVILRCVPISNHLYFYWYRQILGQKVEFLVSFYNNEISEKSEIFDDQFSVERPDGSNFTLKIRSTKLEDSAMYFCASEDSASSYEQYFGPGTRLTVT.

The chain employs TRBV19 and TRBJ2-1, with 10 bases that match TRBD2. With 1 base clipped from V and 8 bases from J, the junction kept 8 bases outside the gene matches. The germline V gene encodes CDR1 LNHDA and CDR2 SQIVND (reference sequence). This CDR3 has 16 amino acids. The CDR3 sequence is CASSIGILAGVDEQFF. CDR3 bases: TGTGCCAGTAGTATAGGTATCCTAGCGGGAGTCGATGAGCAGTTCTTC.

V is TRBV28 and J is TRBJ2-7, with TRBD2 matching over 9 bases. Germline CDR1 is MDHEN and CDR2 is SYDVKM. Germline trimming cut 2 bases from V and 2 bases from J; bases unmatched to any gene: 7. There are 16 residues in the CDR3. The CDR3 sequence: CASSLEAGGPTYEQYF. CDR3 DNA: TGTGCCAGCAGTTTAGAGGCGGGAGGGCCCACCTACGAGCAGTACTTC.

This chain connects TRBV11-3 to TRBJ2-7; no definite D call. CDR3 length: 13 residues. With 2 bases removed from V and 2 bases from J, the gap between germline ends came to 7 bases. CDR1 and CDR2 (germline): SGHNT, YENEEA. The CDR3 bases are TGTGCCAGCAGCTTATACAGTACCTACGAGCAGTACTTC. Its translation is CASSLYSTYEQYF.

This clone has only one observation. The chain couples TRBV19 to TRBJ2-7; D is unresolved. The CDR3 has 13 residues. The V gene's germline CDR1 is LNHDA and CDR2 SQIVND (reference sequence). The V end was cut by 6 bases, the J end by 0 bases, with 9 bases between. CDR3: CASSPWNSYEQYF. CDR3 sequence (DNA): TGTGCCAGTAGCCCGTGGAACTCCTACGAGCAGTACTTC.

CDR3 in amino acids: CASSPMTGAYGYTF. The CDR3, as DNA: TGTGCCAGCAGCCCTATGACAGGGGCCTATGGCTACACCTTC. The V gene is TRBV2, the J gene TRBJ1-2, with 8 bases aligning to TRBD1. Germline CDR1 SNHLY, CDR2 FYNNEI. The CDR3 extends over 14 amino acids. V lost 6 bases and J lost 4; bases outside the gene matches: 7.

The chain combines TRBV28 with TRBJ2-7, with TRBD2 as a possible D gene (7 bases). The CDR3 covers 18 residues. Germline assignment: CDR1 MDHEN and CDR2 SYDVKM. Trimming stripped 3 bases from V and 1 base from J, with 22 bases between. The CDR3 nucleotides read TGTGCCAGCAGTTTGGGGGGGATATTCGACAGGACGTCCTACGAGCAGTACTTC. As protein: CASSLGGIFDRTSYEQYF.

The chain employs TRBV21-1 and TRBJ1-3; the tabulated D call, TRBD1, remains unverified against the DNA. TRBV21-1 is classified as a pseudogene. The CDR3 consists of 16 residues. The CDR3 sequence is CASSTGVGPSGNTIYF. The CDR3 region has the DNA TGTGCCAGCAGCACAGGGGTAGGGCCCTCTGGAAACACCATATATTTT.

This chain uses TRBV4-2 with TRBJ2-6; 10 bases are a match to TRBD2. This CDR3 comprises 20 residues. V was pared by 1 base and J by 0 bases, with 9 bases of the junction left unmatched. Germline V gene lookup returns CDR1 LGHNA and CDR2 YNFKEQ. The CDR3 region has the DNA TGTGCCAGCAGCCAAGCCCTAGCGGGAGCATATCCCTCTGGGGCCAACGTCCTGACTTTC. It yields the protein CASSQALAGAYPSGANVLTF.